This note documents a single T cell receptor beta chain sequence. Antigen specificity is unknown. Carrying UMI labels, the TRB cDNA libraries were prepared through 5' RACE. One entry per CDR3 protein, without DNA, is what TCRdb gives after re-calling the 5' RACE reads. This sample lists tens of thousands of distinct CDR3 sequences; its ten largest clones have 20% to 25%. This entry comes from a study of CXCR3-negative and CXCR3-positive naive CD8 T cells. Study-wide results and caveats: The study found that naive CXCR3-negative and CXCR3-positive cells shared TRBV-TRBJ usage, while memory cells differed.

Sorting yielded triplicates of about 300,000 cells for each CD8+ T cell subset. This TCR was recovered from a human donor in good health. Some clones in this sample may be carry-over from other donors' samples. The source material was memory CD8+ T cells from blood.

The chain's CDR3 is CSAPPGQHNYGYTF. This chain connects TRBV20-1 to TRBJ1-2; TCRdb proposes TRBD1, but this gene call is untestable without DNA. The CDR3 sequence is 14 residues long. Germline V CDR1 and CDR2: DFQATT, SNEGSKA (reference sequence).